This paragraph reports one T cell receptor (beta chain). As yet, its antigen is unknown. The sample originates from a study of tissue T cells after allogeneic stem cell transplantation. Study-wide findings and caveats: Some tissue clones might be persisting host cells; their alloreactivity or antigen specificity was not determined. Limitations included a small, clinically heterogeneous cohort and limited sampling depth.

CDR1 and CDR2 from the germline V gene are LNHDA and SQIVND (reference sequence). This CDR3 has 12 residues. V lost 6 bases and J lost 7, with 9 bases in between. Enrolled prospectively were adult allogeneic hematopoietic cell transplant recipients whose graft-versus-host disease was steroid-refractory. Measured with immunoSEQ multiplex PCR; TCRdb has only the in-frame clones, and not every one. The sample consists of several thousand clones, roughly 78% of them appearing once. This chain links TRBV19 with TRBJ2-2; D unclear. This sample comprised esophageal tissue, obtained at autopsy. The source of this sequence is a male patient aged 60 or over with steroid-refractory graft-versus-host disease after an allogeneic stem cell transplant. Some of the T cells might come from the graft donor. The DNA of the CDR3 is TGTGCCAGTAGACGACGTGGCGGGGAGCTGTTTTTT. Translation: CASRRRGGELFF.